The 32 T cell receptor beta chains below were found in one sample sequenced in a study of blood T cell repertoires in COVID-19 (dated by TCRdb to 2020 to 2021). Library preparation used the immunoSEQ multiplex PCR assay. TCRdb took over this immuneACCESS table, retaining in-frame rearrangements with V and J assigned. Such tables are incomplete; in checked studies, under half of the missing clones stem from an unresolved V gene, and the remainder is unexplained. The sample table shows tens of thousands of clones, and about nine tenths are seen once. Of the sample, about 43% falls within the top ten clones. Sequencing was carried out using peripheral blood. The receptors were sampled from a woman aged 55 to 70 with COVID-19, enrolled during active disease.

The genes are TRBV18 and TRBJ1-1, with 8 positions matching TRBD1. Germline assignment: CDR1 KGHSH and CDR2 LQKENI. V lost 2 bases to trimming and J lost 1 base; unmatched junction nucleotides: 0. The CDR3 sequence is 14 residues long. The CDR3 is CASSPDRGNTEAFF. The CDR3 region has the DNA TGTGCCAGCTCACCAGACAGGGGGAACACTGAAGCTTTCTTT.

The count of this clone is one. J is TRBJ2-1 and V is TRBV7-2, with D possibly TRBD1 on 6 matching bases. Trimming cost V 5 bases and J 13 bases, with 21 bases left between them. The CDR3 is made up of 14 amino acids. The germline V gene has CDR1 SGHTA and CDR2 FQGNSA. The CDR3 nucleotides read TGTGCCAGCAGCCCCCGCCGGACAGACGTTAGACAGTTCTTC. Translating gives CASSPRRTDVRQFF.

The rearrangement links TRBV28 to TRBJ2-1, with unresolved D. Germline values: CDR1 MDHEN, CDR2 SYDVKM. The ends were cut back, 2 bases at V and 5 bases at J, with 16 bases in the middle. The CDR3 length is 16 residues. The CDR3 DNA is TGTGCCAGCAGTTTAGACCCCATGAGGTATCACAATGAGCAGTTCTTC. Translating it yields CASSLDPMRYHNEQFF.

CDR3 in amino acids: CASNSGGSPLSYEQYF. As DNA, the CDR3 is TGCGCCAGCAACTCAGGAGGGAGCCCCCTATCCTACGAGCAGTACTTC. V and J are TRBV5-1 and TRBJ2-7; perhaps TRBD2 as D (6 bases). The CDR3 consists of 16 residues. Germline-derived CDR1 and CDR2 are SGHRS and YFSETQ. The V end was cut by 6 bases, the J end by 1 base, with 20 bases between.

The chain joins TRBV7-9 to TRBJ1-1; a weak D match, TRBD1 (5 bases). Germline-derived CDR1 and CDR2 are SEHNR and FQNEAQ (reference sequence). CDR3 length: 13 amino acids. V was trimmed by 6 bases and J by 2 bases, leaving 10 bases between them. This chain's CDR3 is CASRMTVNTEAFF. For the CDR3, the DNA is TGTGCCAGCAGAATGACAGTAAACACTGAAGCTTTCTTT.

The chain carries TRBV6-6 and TRBJ1-4; no reliable D call. Per germline, CDR1 MNHNY and CDR2 SVGAGI (reference sequence). The CDR3 covers 16 residues. Trimming cost V 2 bases and J 0 bases, with 10 bases left between them. CDR3: CASSYQEAATNEKLFF. Written as DNA, the CDR3 is TGTGCCAGCAGTTACCAGGAGGCTGCAACTAATGAAAAACTGTTTTTT.

CDR3 in DNA: TGCGCCAGCAGCCCGAGGGGGTCAGGGGTCTACGAGCAGTACTTC. This translates into CASSPRGSGVYEQYF. J is TRBJ2-7 and V is TRBV5-1, with a weak D call TRBD1 (6 bases). Trimming cost V 4 bases and J 3 bases, with 17 bases left between them. Per the germline V gene, CDR1 is SGHRS and CDR2 is YFSETQ. This CDR3 region has 15 residues.

The CDR3 sequence: CASGGESTEAFF. CDR3 nucleotide sequence: TGTGCCAGCGGGGGGGAGTCCACTGAAGCTTTCTTT. V and J are TRBV5-4 and TRBJ1-1; D is possibly TRBD1 (5 bases). V was pared by 7 bases and J by 4 bases, with 11 bases between. Looked up from germline, CDR1 is SGHNT and CDR2 is YYREEE (reference sequence). The length of the CDR3 is 12 residues.

This rearrangement joins TRBV7-9 to TRBJ1-1, with D maybe TRBD1 (6 bases). V gave up 5 bases and J gave up 11 bases, with 15 bases separating them. The length of the CDR3 is 12 residues. CDR1 and CDR2 (germline): SEHNR, FQNEAQ (reference sequence). The chain's CDR3 is CASSHTQGQAFF. In DNA, the CDR3 is TGTGCCAGCAGCCATACCCAGGGGCAGGCTTTCTTT.

This clone is a singleton in its sample. The J gene is TRBJ1-1, the V gene TRBV10-3; weak D call: TRBD1 (5 bases). V dropped 0 bases and J dropped 8 bases, with 16 bases sitting between them. Germline assignment: CDR1 ENHRY and CDR2 SYGVKD. CDR3 length: 15 amino acids. The CDR3 loop reads CAISESGGGEVEAFF. The CDR3 DNA reads as TGTGCCATCAGTGAGTCGGGCGGGGGAGAAGTCGAAGCTTTCTTT.

The chain carries TRBV5-1 and TRBJ1-1, with D possibly being TRBD1 (6 bases). The CDR3 consists of 13 residues. From germline, CDR1 is SGHRS and CDR2 YFSETQ. The V end was cut by 0 bases, the J end by 10 bases, with 13 bases between. CDR3 nucleotides: TGCGCCAGCAGCTTGGTGGGGGCAGGAGGAGCTTTCTTT. It yields the protein CASSLVGAGGAFF.

The chain is built from TRBV12-1 and TRBJ1-2; the tabulated D call, TRBD1, remains unverified against the DNA. TRBV12-1 is a pseudogene. This CDR3 comprises 13 residues. The CDR3 is CASSFGQSLGYTF. CDR3 nucleotide sequence: TGTGCCAGCAGCTTCGGACAGTCTCTTGGCTACACCTTC.

The chain recombines TRBV28 with TRBJ2-2, with D maybe TRBD2 (6 bases). CDR3 size: 15 residues. The V end lost 2 bases, the J end lost 5 bases, and 12 bases lay between the germline ends. Looked up from germline, CDR1 is MDHEN and CDR2 is SYDVKM. The CDR3 DNA is TGTGCCAGCAGTTTACGAGGGCGGGAAACCGGGGAGCTGTTTTTT. This gives the protein CASSLRGRETGELFF.

The rearrangement links TRBV4-2 to TRBJ1-1; no clear D gene. Germline lookup yields CDR1 LGHNA and CDR2 YNFKEQ. V gave up 1 base and J gave up 3 bases, with 12 bases separating them. CDR3 length equals 15 residues. The CDR3 protein is CASSQGLGDDTEAFF. The DNA of the CDR3 is TGTGCCAGCAGCCAAGGTCTGGGCGACGACACTGAAGCTTTCTTT.

V and J are TRBV15 and TRBJ2-5; D is ambiguous. The CDR3 runs to 13 residues. The V gene lost 0 bases and the J gene lost 4 bases, with 6 bases spanning the gap. Germline lookup yields CDR1 LNHNV and CDR2 YYDKDF (reference sequence). The CDR3 spells CATSRDRRETQYF. CDR3 coding DNA: TGTGCCACCAGCAGAGATAGGAGAGAGACCCAGTACTTC.

This clone was seen just once. V is TRBV2 and J is TRBJ2-7; 9 nucleotides align to TRBD1. The V gene end was trimmed by 9 bases and the J gene end by 5 bases; junction bases not matched to a gene: 11. CDR1 is SNHLY, CDR2 FYNNEI, per germline. The CDR3 has 14 residues. The CDR3: CASSALGQGHEQYF. In nucleotides, the CDR3 is TGTGCCAGTTCCGCCTTGGGACAGGGCCACGAGCAGTACTTC.

The rearrangement links TRBV7-9 to TRBJ2-5; 8 bases align to TRBD2. The germline V gene encodes CDR1 SEHNR and CDR2 FQNEAQ (reference sequence). The J segment lost 4 bases and the V segment lost 7 bases, leaving 8 bases of the junction unmatched. The CDR3 length is 14 residues. The CDR3 DNA is TGTGCCAGCACCCGCGGGGGGACGGGAGAGACCCAGTACTTC. It is translated as CASTRGGTGETQYF.

V is TRBV28 and J is TRBJ1-4; TRBD1 matches at 7 bases. CDR3 size: 14 residues. J lost 7 bases, V lost 6 bases, and 8 bases had no gene match. Germline V gene data show CDR1 as MDHEN and CDR2 as SYDVKM. This CDR3 reads CASSPGQYAEKLFF. The CDR3 DNA sequence: TGTGCCAGCAGCCCGGGACAGTATGCTGAAAAACTGTTTTTT.

This clone was observed a few times. This chain links TRBV19 with TRBJ2-1, with unresolved D. The V gene lost 3 bases and the J gene lost 2 bases, with 11 bases spanning the gap. The CDR3 contains 15 residues. Germline CDR1 is LNHDA and CDR2 is SQIVND (reference sequence). CDR3 in DNA: TGTGCCAGTAGTATTGCATCGTCTACCTACAATGAGCAGTTCTTC. Its translation: CASSIASSTYNEQFF.

This clone was seen only once. The rearrangement joins TRBV29-1 to TRBJ2-1; 11 nucleotides line up with TRBD2. Germline CDR1 SQVTM, CDR2 ANQGSEA. The CDR3 runs to 16 residues. Losses at the gene ends were 4 bases for V and 7 bases for J; bases not matched to a gene: 12. The CDR3 DNA reads as TGCAGCGTTGGTAGACTAGCGGGGCAGCTGGCAAATGAGCAGTTCTTC. Protein product: CSVGRLAGQLANEQFF.

The chain uses TRBV29-1 and TRBJ2-5; 7 nucleotides align to TRBD1. The V and J ends lost 6 bases and 3 bases, in that order; junction bases with no gene match: 4. The CDR3 is 12 residues long. Germline V gene lookup returns CDR1 SQVTM and CDR2 ANQGSEA. Here the CDR3 reads CSVAGTEETQYF. The CDR3 nucleotides read TGCAGCGTCGCCGGGACAGAAGAGACCCAGTACTTC.

This clone is a singleton in its sample. The chain is built from TRBV30 and TRBJ1-4; no reliable D call. CDR3 size: 15 residues. The V gene lost 5 bases and the J gene lost 8 bases, with 21 bases spanning the gap. Germline loops: CDR1 GTSNPN, CDR2 SVGIG (reference sequence). The CDR3 region is CAWLQPHAGEEKLFF. The CDR3 coding sequence is TGTGCCTGGTTACAGCCTCACGCCGGGGAAGAAAAACTGTTTTTT.

In its sample, this clone was seen once. This chain uses TRBV27 with TRBJ2-5; 8 bases are a match to TRBD2. The J segment lost 5 bases and the V segment lost 5 bases, leaving 7 bases of the junction unmatched. The CDR3 spans 14 residues. Per the germline V gene, CDR1 is MNHEY and CDR2 is SMNVEV (reference sequence). The CDR3 protein is CASSRREGRETQYF. The CDR3 coding sequence is TGTGCCAGCAGTCGTCGGGAGGGCCGGGAGACCCAGTACTTC.

This clone was recorded only once. In DNA, the CDR3 is TGTGCCAGCAGCTTCGGACAGGGCTTTCCCTACGAGCAGTACTTC. Protein sequence: CASSFGQGFPYEQYF. The J gene is TRBJ2-7, the V gene TRBV5-6, with 8 bases that match TRBD1. V shed 2 bases and J 2 bases; nucleotides not matched to a gene: 6. Per germline, CDR1 SGHDT and CDR2 YYEEEE. The CDR3 is 15 amino acids.

The chain links TRBV5-6 to TRBJ1-2; 7 bases are shared with TRBD1. The V gene end was trimmed by 4 bases and the J gene end by 0 bases; junction bases not matched to a gene: 6. The CDR3 length is 15 residues. Germline V CDR1 and CDR2: SGHDT, YYEEEE. The CDR3: CASSVTTGANYGYTF. The CDR3 DNA sequence: TGTGCCAGCAGCGTAACCACAGGGGCTAACTATGGCTACACCTTC.

The genes are TRBV7-8 and TRBJ1-5; 8 bases match TRBD1. The trim removed 3 bases at V and 5 bases at J, leaving 3 bases unmatched. The CDR3 is 14 residues long. Germline V lookup: CDR1 SGHVS, CDR2 FQNEAQ. The chain's CDR3 is CASSFVQGDQPQHF. The CDR3 DNA is TGTGCCAGCAGCTTTGTACAGGGGGATCAGCCCCAGCATTTT.

This chain links TRBV12-3 or TRBV12-4 with TRBJ2-1, with a possible D match to TRBD1 (6 bases). V shed 5 bases and J shed 10 bases, with 9 bases lying between them. The CDR3 extends over 11 amino acids. CDR3 in DNA: TGTGCCAGCAGTACAGGGCAAGAGCAGTTCTTC. It specifies CASSTGQEQFF.

The V call is TRBV7-9, the J call TRBJ1-3; TRBD1 agrees at 7 bases. After removal of 0 bases from V and 4 bases from J, the junction contained 9 bases not matched to a gene. Germline V gene data show CDR1 as SEHNR and CDR2 as FQNEAQ (reference sequence). The CDR3 sequence is 17 residues long. The CDR3 loop is CASSLAWDSRQGNTIYF. CDR3 in DNA: TGTGCCAGCAGCTTAGCTTGGGACAGCAGACAAGGAAACACCATATATTTT.

This clone was counted a few times. J is TRBJ2-1 and V is TRBV27; TRBD1 aligns across 7 bases. Germline CDR1 is MNHEY and CDR2 is SMNVEV (reference sequence). The junction had 8 bases not matched to a gene; V was cut back by 5 bases and J by 1 base. The CDR3 has 16 amino acids. The DNA for the CDR3 is TGTGCCAGCAGTCCCCCGGACAGGAGGTCCTACAATGAGCAGTTCTTC. As protein: CASSPPDRRSYNEQFF.

The chain couples TRBV29-1 to TRBJ1-4, with 8 bases aligning to TRBD1. After removal of 0 bases from V and 7 bases from J, the junction contained 16 bases not matched to a gene. Germline values: CDR1 SQVTM, CDR2 ANQGSEA. CDR3 size: 18 residues. CDR3 residues: CSVEDSRPRTGSAEKLFF. CDR3 in DNA: TGCAGCGTTGAAGATTCACGGCCTAGGACAGGGTCTGCTGAAAAACTGTTTTTT.

The chain couples TRBV25-1 to TRBJ2-1; 10 bases are shared with TRBD2. V lost 4 bases and J lost 4; bases outside the gene matches: 4. The CDR3 sequence is 15 residues long. The germline CDR1 and CDR2 sequences are MGHDK and SYGVNS. The CDR3 sequence is CASSGSSGRYNEQFF. The CDR3 coding sequence is TGTGCCAGCAGTGGATCTAGCGGGAGATACAATGAGCAGTTCTTC.

In its sample, this clone was seen once. The chain is built from TRBV9 and TRBJ1-6, with D possibly TRBD1 on 5 matching bases. There are 15 residues in the CDR3. Per germline, CDR1 SGDLS and CDR2 YYNGEE. V was shortened by 0 bases and J by 7 bases, with 11 bases between the two germline ends. CDR3 coding DNA: TGTGCCAGCAGCGTAGTTGGCAGGGTAAATTCACCCCTCCACTTT. It yields the protein CASSVVGRVNSPLHF.